The 27 T cell receptor beta chains presented below share a single source sample, sequenced in a study of blood T cells in healthy people across ages. Through a sample-barcoded 5' primer and a J-beta primer mix, a second PCR was run for about 6 to 12 cycles. Each CDR3 protein is one row after TCRdb ran MiXCR on the 5' RACE reads. The sample shows 1,500,000 or so distinct CDR3 sequences, about 45% of them seen only once. The material sequenced was blood. Receptors were obtained from a woman between 18 and 30 years old in good health.

A few counts support this clonotype. The chain uses TRBV10-2 and TRBJ2-5; no clear D gene. With 3 bases removed from V and 0 bases from J, the gap between germline ends came to 11 bases. The germline V gene has CDR1 WSHSY and CDR2 SAAADI. The CDR3 runs to 15 residues. CDR3 sequence: CASSDWLVDQETQYF. The CDR3 DNA follows: TGCGCCAGCAGTGATTGGCTAGTGGACCAAGAGACCCAGTACTTC.

This chain connects TRBV6-1 to TRBJ2-7; either TRBD1 or TRBD2 may fit D (5 bases each). The J call is in doubt because the DNA end fits TRBJ2-4 better. This CDR3 contains 17 residues. Germline V gene data show CDR1 as MNHNS and CDR2 as SASEGT. Here the CDR3 DNA reads TGTGCCAGCAGTACCCCTCTGGGACCACTAGCCAAAAACATTCAGTACTTC. Its protein product is CASSTPLGPLAKNIQYF.

The chain employs TRBV24-1 and TRBJ1-2, with TRBD1 matching over 7 bases. This CDR3 has 16 residues. Germline CDR1 reads KGHDR; CDR2 reads SFDVKD. V was clipped by 4 bases and J by 4 bases; unmatched bases: 11. Here the CDR3 DNA reads TGTGCCACCAGTGACCGCGTGACAGGGAGCTTCTATGGCTACACCTTC. Its translation is CATSDRVTGSFYGYTF.

This chain joins TRBV27 and TRBJ1-1; D gene ambiguous. Germline loops: CDR1 MNHEY, CDR2 SMNVEV (reference sequence). The CDR3 runs to 14 residues. Deletions cut 2 bases from V and 1 base from J, with 8 bases between. Here the CDR3 DNA reads TGTGCCAGCAGTTTAAGGAGGGAGAACACTGAAGCTTTCTTT. Amino acid sequence: CASSLRRENTEAFF.

The rearrangement joins TRBV9 to TRBJ1-6; unclear D gene. V was clipped by 1 base and J by 8 bases, with 13 bases between them. This CDR3 contains 15 residues. Germline V CDR1 and CDR2: SGDLS, YYNGEE. The CDR3 DNA is TGTGCCAGCAGCGTAACAAACCCGACGGATTCACCCCTCCACTTT. Translated: CASSVTNPTDSPLHF.

Of note for this clonotype: A much larger clone is a single base away; this may be a read error. The genes are TRBV7-9 and TRBJ1-2; 8 nucleotides align to TRBD1. The CDR3 contains 14 residues. In germline, CDR1 is SEHNR, CDR2 FQNEAQ (reference sequence). DNA for the CDR3: TGTGCCAACAGCCGAGGGACAGGTAGCTATGGCTACACCTTC. Its protein product is CANSRGTGSYGYTF.

This clonotype has more than one count but fewer than ten. The rearrangement joins TRBV4-3 to TRBJ2-4; D remains ambiguous. The J call is doubtful: the DNA matches TRBJ2-7 better. The CDR3 covers 15 residues. Germline CDR1 LGHNA, CDR2 YSLEER. The CDR3: CASSQGPRTYYEQYF. CDR3 in DNA: TGCGCCAGCAGCCAAGGTCCCCGAACTTACTACGAGCAGTACTTC.

The chain combines TRBV27 with TRBJ1-1, with D possibly TRBD1 on 5 matching bases. Looked up from germline, CDR1 is MNHEY and CDR2 is SMNVEV (reference sequence). The CDR3 extends over 13 amino acids. V dropped 5 bases and J dropped 6 bases, with 13 bases sitting between them. The CDR3 DNA reads as TGTGCCAGCAGTGTAGGCAGGGTCTCTGAAGCTTTCTTT. Translation: CASSVGRVSEAFF.

This clonotype was recorded a few times. This chain links TRBV6-5 with TRBJ1-1, with D uncertain. Trimming removed 3 bases from V and 4 bases from J, with 12 bases in between. This CDR3 region has 14 residues. Looked up from germline, CDR1 is MNHEY and CDR2 is SVGAGI. CDR3 in DNA: TGTGCCAGCAGTTATGATTGGGGTGGCACTGAAGCTTTCTTT. It translates to CASSYDWGGTEAFF.

This clonotype turned up a few times. The rearrangement joins TRBV27 to TRBJ1-2; weak D call: TRBD1 (5 bases). Germline CDR1 is MNHEY and CDR2 is SMNVEV (reference sequence). This CDR3 is built from 16 residues. Trimming left V 2 bases short and J 8 bases short, with 21 bases between. Here the CDR3 reads CASSLKAGRYVEGYTF. DNA for the CDR3: TGTGCCAGCAGTTTAAAGGCGGGACGGTATGTGGAGGGCTACACCTTC.

This chain connects TRBV24-1 to TRBJ2-5, with D perhaps matching TRBD1 or TRBD2 (5 bases each). Per germline, CDR1 KGHDR and CDR2 SFDVKD. V dropped 5 bases and J dropped 8 bases, with 14 bases sitting between them. This CDR3 has 13 amino acids. As DNA, the CDR3 is TGTGCCACCAGTGTAACGGCCAGGGACACCCAGTACTTC. This gives the protein CATSVTARDTQYF.

This clonotype has only a few counts. The rearrangement links TRBV20-1 to TRBJ2-7, with 11 bases lining up with TRBD2. This CDR3 is 15 amino acids long. CDR1 and CDR2 (germline): DFQATT, SNEGSKA (reference sequence). With V trimmed by 2 bases and J by 4 bases, 7 bases remained unmatched. The CDR3, as DNA: TGCAGTGCTAGACTTATAGCGGGGGGGAGATACGAGCAGTACTTC. It translates to CSARLIAGGRYEQYF.

This clonotype turned up a few times. The chain employs TRBV20-1 and TRBJ2-3; 9 bases fit TRBD2. Germline CDR1 is DFQATT and CDR2 is SNEGSKA (reference sequence). CDR3 length: 15 amino acids. With 0 bases clipped from V and 6 bases from J, the junction kept 7 bases outside the gene matches. This CDR3 is CSARDAGGRVDTQYF. The CDR3 DNA sequence: TGCAGTGCTAGAGATGCGGGGGGGCGAGTGGATACGCAGTATTTT.

The J gene is TRBJ2-2, the V gene TRBV6-2 or TRBV6-3, with 10 positions matching TRBD2. V was clipped by 5 bases and J by 3 bases; unmatched bases: 3. The V gene's germline CDR1 is MNHEY and CDR2 SVGEGT. The CDR3 is 15 residues long. The DNA of the CDR3 is TGTGCCAGCAGTCTAGCGGGAGCCCACACCGGGGAGCTGTTTTTT. It translates to CASSLAGAHTGELFF.

This clonotype turned up a few times. The chain links TRBV6-2 or TRBV6-3 to TRBJ2-5; 10 positions match TRBD1. From germline, CDR1 is MNHEY and CDR2 SVGEGT. With 7 bases clipped from V and 4 bases from J, the junction kept 6 bases outside the gene matches. The CDR3 contains 14 residues. CDR3 sequence (DNA): TGTGCCAGCACCAAGGGGACAGGGGCAGAGACCCAGTACTTC. Translation gives CASTKGTGAETQYF.

This clonotype came up a few times. V gene TRBV20-1 combines with J gene TRBJ1-6, with a possible D match to TRBD1 (6 bases). Trimming stripped 6 bases from V and 3 bases from J, with 9 bases between. CDR1 DFQATT and CDR2 SNEGSKA come from the germline V gene (reference sequence). The CDR3 consists of 13 residues. The CDR3 loop is CSAGGLYNSPLHF. CDR3 bases: TGCAGTGCCGGGGGGCTCTATAATTCACCCCTCCACTTT.

This clonotype turned up a few times. V usage is TRBV3-1 and J usage is TRBJ2-7, with TRBD1 as a possible D gene (7 bases). CDR3 size: 19 residues. CDR1 is LGHDT and CDR2 is YNNKEL in the germline V gene (reference sequence). With 2 bases removed from V and 2 bases from J, the gap between germline ends came to 25 bases. CDR3 DNA sequence: TGTGCCAGCAGCCAAACTTATCCCGCGGGACAGTTCAGAACCTACGAGCAGTACTTC. Protein: CASSQTYPAGQFRTYEQYF.

This chain links TRBV20-1 with TRBJ2-1; 13 nucleotides align to TRBD2. The ends lost 6 bases at V and 1 base at J; junction bases unmatched: 6. Germline V CDR1 and CDR2: DFQATT, SNEGSKA (reference sequence). The CDR3 sequence is 16 residues long. CDR3 residues: CSATRTSGSSYNEQFF. The CDR3 DNA is TGCAGTGCAACTAGGACTAGCGGGAGTTCCTACAATGAGCAGTTCTTC.

The rearrangement links TRBV7-9 to TRBJ1-6; tentative D call: TRBD1 (6 bases). Deletions cut 2 bases from V and 7 bases from J, with 9 bases between. Germline V gives CDR1 SEHNR, CDR2 FQNEAQ (reference sequence). The CDR3 is 14 amino acids. CDR3: CASSLYRDNSPLHF. The CDR3 bases are TGTGCCAGCAGCTTATACAGGGACAATTCACCCCTCCACTTT.

The chain employs TRBV25-1 and TRBJ2-1, with 11 bases identical to TRBD2. This CDR3 is built from 12 residues. The V segment lost 4 bases and the J segment 11 bases; nucleotides outside the gene matches: 1. Per germline, CDR1 MGHDK and CDR2 SYGVNS. CDR3 sequence (DNA): TGTGCCAGCAGTGGACTAGCGGGGAAGCAGTTCTTC. Translated, it gives CASSGLAGKQFF.

V and J are TRBV3-1 and TRBJ2-1; 7 bases match TRBD1. The CDR3 spans 15 residues. Germline CDR1 LGHDT, CDR2 YNNKEL (reference sequence). The V gene end was trimmed by 6 bases and the J gene end by 2 bases; junction bases not matched to a gene: 7. The CDR3: CASRIRQGAYNEQFF. For the CDR3, the DNA is TGTGCCAGCAGAATAAGACAGGGTGCCTACAATGAGCAGTTCTTC.

This chain joins TRBV3-1 and TRBJ2-1; no clear D gene. V was trimmed by 2 bases and J by 9 bases, leaving 17 bases between them. Germline-derived CDR1 and CDR2 are LGHDT and YNNKEL (reference sequence). This CDR3 has 15 residues. The CDR3 is CASSQRSISDGEQFF. The CDR3 DNA is TGTGCCAGCAGCCAAAGGTCGATAAGCGACGGTGAGCAGTTCTTC.

The chain is built from TRBV2 and TRBJ2-1; a weak D match, TRBD2 (7 bases). Germline CDR1 SNHLY, CDR2 FYNNEI. The CDR3 has 14 amino acids. Trimming pared 6 bases from V and 4 bases from J, leaving 13 bases between. The CDR3 DNA sequence: TGTGCCAGCAGAGAACAGGGACTATACAATGAGCAGTTCTTC. This sequence encodes CASREQGLYNEQFF.

This clonotype was observed a handful of times. The chain combines TRBV13 with TRBJ2-7, with 10 nucleotides matching TRBD2. The V and J ends lost 5 bases and 1 base, in that order; junction bases with no gene match: 5. This CDR3 spans 15 amino acids. Germline V CDR1 and CDR2: PRHDT, FYEKMQ (reference sequence). The CDR3 DNA follows: TGTGCCAGCAGCAGATGGACTAGCGGATCCTACGAGCAGTACTTC. Translated, it gives CASSRWTSGSYEQYF.

The chain links TRBV4-3 to TRBJ2-3, with a possible D match to TRBD2 (5 bases). This CDR3 spans 13 amino acids. Germline lookup yields CDR1 LGHNA and CDR2 YSLEER. Trimming shortened V by 2 bases and J by 4 bases, and 7 bases separated the two germline ends. The CDR3 DNA sequence: TGCGCCAGCAGCCAATTTAGCGCAGATACGCAGTATTTT. This codes for CASSQFSADTQYF.

The chain couples TRBV20-1 to TRBJ2-1; 7 bases line up with TRBD2. V shed 5 bases and J 3 bases; nucleotides not matched to a gene: 10. Germline V gene sequence: CDR1 DFQATT, CDR2 SNEGSKA (reference sequence). The CDR3 totals 15 residues. CDR3 amino acids: CSAPPSGDFYNEQFF. CDR3 DNA: TGCAGTGCTCCACCGAGCGGGGACTTCTACAATGAGCAGTTCTTC.

This clonotype was seen more than once but under ten times. The chain links TRBV10-3 to TRBJ2-7; the match to TRBD2 covers 11 bases. V lost 2 bases and J lost 0; bases outside the gene matches: 6. The V gene's germline CDR1 is ENHRY and CDR2 SYGVKD. The CDR3 runs to 17 residues. The CDR3 here is CAISEVVAGGSSYEQYF. The CDR3 DNA reads TGTGCCATCAGTGAGGTGGTAGCGGGAGGGAGCTCCTACGAGCAGTACTTC.